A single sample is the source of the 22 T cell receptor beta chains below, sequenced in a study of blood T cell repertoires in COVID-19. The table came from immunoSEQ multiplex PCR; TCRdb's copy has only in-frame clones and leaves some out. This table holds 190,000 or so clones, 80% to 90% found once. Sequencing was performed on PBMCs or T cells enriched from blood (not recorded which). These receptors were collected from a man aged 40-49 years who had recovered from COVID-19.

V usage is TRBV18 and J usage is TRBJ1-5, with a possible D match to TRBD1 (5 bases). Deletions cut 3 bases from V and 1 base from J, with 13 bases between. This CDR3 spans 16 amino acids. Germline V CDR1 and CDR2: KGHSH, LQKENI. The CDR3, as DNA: TGTGCCAGCTCACCGCGCGGGGCAGGGAGCAATCAGCCCCAGCATTTT. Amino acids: CASSPRGAGSNQPQHF.

This chain's CDR3 is CASSEQGFSNQPQHF. For the CDR3, the DNA is TGTGCCAGCAGTGAACAGGGGTTTAGCAATCAGCCCCAGCATTTT. The chain combines TRBV2 with TRBJ1-5; a possible D gene is TRBD1 (6 bases). The germline V and J ends were trimmed by 2 bases and 0 bases, with 8 bases remaining between them. Germline CDR1 SNHLY, CDR2 FYNNEI. The CDR3 loop spans 15 amino acids. The variable domain in full, with the rest retrieved from reference TRBV2 and TRBJ1-5, is EPEVTQTPSHQVTQMGQEVILRCVPISNHLYFYWYRQILGQKVEFLVSFYNNEISEKSEIFDDQFSVERPDGSNFTLKIRSTKLEDSAMYFCASSEQGFSNQPQHFGDGTRLSIL.

The CDR3 sequence: CASRPGLAGIHEQFF. CDR3 DNA sequence: TGTGCCAGCAGACCGGGACTAGCGGGGATCCATGAGCAGTTCTTC. The rearrangement links TRBV2 to TRBJ2-1; 13 positions agree with TRBD2. This CDR3 comprises 15 residues. The trim removed 6 bases at V and 8 bases at J, leaving 7 bases unmatched. Germline assignment: CDR1 SNHLY and CDR2 FYNNEI. Full variable domain (remainder filled in from reference TRBV2 and TRBJ2-1): EPEVTQTPSHQVTQMGQEVILRCVPISNHLYFYWYRQILGQKVEFLVSFYNNEISEKSEIFDDQFSVERPDGSNFTLKIRSTKLEDSAMYFCASRPGLAGIHEQFFGPGTRLTVL.

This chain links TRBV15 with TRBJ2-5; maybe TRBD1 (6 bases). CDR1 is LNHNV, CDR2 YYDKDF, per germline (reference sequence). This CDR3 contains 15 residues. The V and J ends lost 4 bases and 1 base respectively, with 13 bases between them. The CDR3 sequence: CATSNHRDPQETQYF. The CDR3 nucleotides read TGTGCCACCAGCAACCACAGGGATCCCCAAGAGACCCAGTACTTC. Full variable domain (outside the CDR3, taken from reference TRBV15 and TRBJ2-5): DAMVIQNPRYQVTQFGKPVTLSCSQTLNHNVMYWYQQKSSQAPKLLFHYYDKDFNNEADTPDNFQSRRPNTSFCFLDIRSPGLGDTAMYLCATSNHRDPQETQYFGPGTRLLVL.

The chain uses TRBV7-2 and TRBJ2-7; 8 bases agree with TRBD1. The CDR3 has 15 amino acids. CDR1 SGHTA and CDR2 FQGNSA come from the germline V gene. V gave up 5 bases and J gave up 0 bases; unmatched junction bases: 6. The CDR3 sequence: CASSLMGQVSYEQYF. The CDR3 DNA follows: TGTGCCAGCAGCCTGATGGGACAGGTCTCCTACGAGCAGTACTTC.

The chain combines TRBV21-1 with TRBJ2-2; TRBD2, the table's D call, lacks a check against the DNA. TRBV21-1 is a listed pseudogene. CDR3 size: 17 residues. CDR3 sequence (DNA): TGTGCCATTCGGGGGACTAGCGGGACCTCGGGCACCGGGGAGCTGTTTTTT. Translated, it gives CAIRGTSGTSGTGELFF.

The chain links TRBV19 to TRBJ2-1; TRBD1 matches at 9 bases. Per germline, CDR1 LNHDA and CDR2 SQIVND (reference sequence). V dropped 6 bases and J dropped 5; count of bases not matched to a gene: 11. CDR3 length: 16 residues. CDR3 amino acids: CASRKGQGLFHNEQFF. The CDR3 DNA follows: TGTGCCAGTAGAAAAGGACAGGGGCTCTTCCACAATGAGCAGTTCTTC.

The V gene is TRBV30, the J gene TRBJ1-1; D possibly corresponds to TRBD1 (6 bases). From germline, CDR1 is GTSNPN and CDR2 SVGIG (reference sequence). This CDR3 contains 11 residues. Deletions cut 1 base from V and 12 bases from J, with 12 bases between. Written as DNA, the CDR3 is TGTGCCTGGAGTGAATGGGGGCCGACTTTCTTT. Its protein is CAWSEWGPTFF.

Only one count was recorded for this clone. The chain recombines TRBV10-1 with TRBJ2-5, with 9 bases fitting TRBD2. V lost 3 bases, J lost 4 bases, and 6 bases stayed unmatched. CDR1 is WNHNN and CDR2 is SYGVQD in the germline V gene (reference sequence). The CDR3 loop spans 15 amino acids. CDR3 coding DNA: TGCGCCAGCAGTGATCCAGCGGGAGGTCTAGAGACCCAGTACTTC. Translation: CASSDPAGGLETQYF.

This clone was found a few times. The CDR3, as DNA: TGTGCCAGCTCACCTGGCCCCCCGAACACCGGGGAGCTGTTTTTT. Translating gives CASSPGPPNTGELFF. The chain is built from TRBV18 and TRBJ2-2; no firm D call. Per the germline V gene, CDR1 is KGHSH and CDR2 is LQKENI. Trimming removed 3 bases at V and 0 bases at J, with 8 bases between. The CDR3 covers 15 residues.

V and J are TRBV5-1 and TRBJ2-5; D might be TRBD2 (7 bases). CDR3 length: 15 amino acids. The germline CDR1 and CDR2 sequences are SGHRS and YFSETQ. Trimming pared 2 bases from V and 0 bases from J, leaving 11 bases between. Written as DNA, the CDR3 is TGCGCCAGCAGCTTTTCCGGGGGGCACCAAGAGACCCAGTACTTC. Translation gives CASSFSGGHQETQYF.

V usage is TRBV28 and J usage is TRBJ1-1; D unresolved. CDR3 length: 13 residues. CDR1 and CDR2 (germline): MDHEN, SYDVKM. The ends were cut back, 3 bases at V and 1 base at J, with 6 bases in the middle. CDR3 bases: TGTGCCAGCAGTTTTGAGGAGAACACTGAAGCTTTCTTT. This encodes CASSFEENTEAFF.

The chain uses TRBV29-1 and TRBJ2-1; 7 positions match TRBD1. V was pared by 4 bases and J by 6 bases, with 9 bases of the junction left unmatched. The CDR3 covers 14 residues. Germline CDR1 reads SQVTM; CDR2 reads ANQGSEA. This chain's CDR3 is CSVVGGQGVNEQFF. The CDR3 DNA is TGCAGCGTTGTAGGCGGGCAGGGGGTCAATGAGCAGTTCTTC.

This CDR3 is CASSPRDRDQPQHF. CDR3 sequence (DNA): TGTGCCAGCAGTCCCAGGGACAGGGATCAGCCCCAGCATTTT. The J gene is TRBJ1-5, the V gene TRBV27, with 9 bases identical to TRBD1. CDR1 is MNHEY, CDR2 SMNVEV, per germline (reference sequence). Trimming took 5 bases from V and 5 from J; bases not matched to a gene: 4. The CDR3 is 14 amino acids.

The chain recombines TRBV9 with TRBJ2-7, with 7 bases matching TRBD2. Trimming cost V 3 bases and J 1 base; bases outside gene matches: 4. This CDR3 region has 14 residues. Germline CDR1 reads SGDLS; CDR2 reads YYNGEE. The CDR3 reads CASSGREGSYEQYF. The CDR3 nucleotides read TGTGCCAGCAGCGGTAGGGAGGGGTCCTACGAGCAGTACTTC.

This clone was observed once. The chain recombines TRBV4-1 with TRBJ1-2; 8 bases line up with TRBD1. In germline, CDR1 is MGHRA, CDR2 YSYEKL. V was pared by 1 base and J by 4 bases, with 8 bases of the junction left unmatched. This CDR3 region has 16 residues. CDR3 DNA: TGCGCCAGCAGCCAAGCCCGGACAGGGAGCCCCTATGGCTACACCTTC. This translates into CASSQARTGSPYGYTF.

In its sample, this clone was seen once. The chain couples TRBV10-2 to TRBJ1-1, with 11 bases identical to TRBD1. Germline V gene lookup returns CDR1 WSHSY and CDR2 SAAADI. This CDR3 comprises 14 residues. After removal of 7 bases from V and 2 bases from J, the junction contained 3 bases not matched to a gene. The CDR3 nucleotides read TGCGCCAGCATTGGGACAGGGGGTAACACTGAAGCTTTCTTT. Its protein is CASIGTGGNTEAFF.

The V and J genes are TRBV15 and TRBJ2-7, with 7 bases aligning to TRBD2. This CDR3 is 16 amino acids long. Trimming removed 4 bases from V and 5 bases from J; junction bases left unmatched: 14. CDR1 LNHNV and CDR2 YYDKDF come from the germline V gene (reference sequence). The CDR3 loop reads CATSKRSSGLGDEQYF. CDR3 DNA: TGTGCCACCAGCAAGAGGTCTAGCGGTCTCGGAGACGAGCAGTACTTC.

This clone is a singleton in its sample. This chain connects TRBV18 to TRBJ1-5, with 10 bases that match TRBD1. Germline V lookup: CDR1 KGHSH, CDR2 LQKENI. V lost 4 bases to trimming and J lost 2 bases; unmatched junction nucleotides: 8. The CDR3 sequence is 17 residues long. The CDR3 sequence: CASSLDRGRKGNQPQHF. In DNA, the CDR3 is TGTGCCAGCTCACTCGACAGGGGGCGGAAAGGCAATCAGCCCCAGCATTTT.

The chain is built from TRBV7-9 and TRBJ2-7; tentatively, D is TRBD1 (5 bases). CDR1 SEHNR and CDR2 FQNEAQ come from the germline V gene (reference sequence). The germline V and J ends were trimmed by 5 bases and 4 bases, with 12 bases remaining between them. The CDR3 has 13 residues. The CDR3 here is CASSHRQSYEQYF. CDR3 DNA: TGTGCCAGCAGCCACCGACAGAGTTACGAGCAGTACTTC.

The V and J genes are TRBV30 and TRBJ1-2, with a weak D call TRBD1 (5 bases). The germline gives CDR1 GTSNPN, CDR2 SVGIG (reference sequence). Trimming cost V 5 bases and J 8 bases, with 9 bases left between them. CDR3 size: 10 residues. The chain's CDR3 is CAWGRGGYTF. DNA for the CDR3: TGTGCCTGGGGAAGGGGCGGCTACACCTTC.

In nucleotides, the CDR3 is TGTGCCAGCTCACCTATAAGCGGGGGGGCCGGAGAGACCCAGTACTTC. Translation: CASSPISGGAGETQYF. The gene calls are TRBV18 and TRBJ2-5; 10 bases are shared with TRBD2. Trimming took 3 bases from V and 4 from J; bases not matched to a gene: 8. The CDR3 is 16 amino acids. From germline, CDR1 is KGHSH and CDR2 LQKENI.